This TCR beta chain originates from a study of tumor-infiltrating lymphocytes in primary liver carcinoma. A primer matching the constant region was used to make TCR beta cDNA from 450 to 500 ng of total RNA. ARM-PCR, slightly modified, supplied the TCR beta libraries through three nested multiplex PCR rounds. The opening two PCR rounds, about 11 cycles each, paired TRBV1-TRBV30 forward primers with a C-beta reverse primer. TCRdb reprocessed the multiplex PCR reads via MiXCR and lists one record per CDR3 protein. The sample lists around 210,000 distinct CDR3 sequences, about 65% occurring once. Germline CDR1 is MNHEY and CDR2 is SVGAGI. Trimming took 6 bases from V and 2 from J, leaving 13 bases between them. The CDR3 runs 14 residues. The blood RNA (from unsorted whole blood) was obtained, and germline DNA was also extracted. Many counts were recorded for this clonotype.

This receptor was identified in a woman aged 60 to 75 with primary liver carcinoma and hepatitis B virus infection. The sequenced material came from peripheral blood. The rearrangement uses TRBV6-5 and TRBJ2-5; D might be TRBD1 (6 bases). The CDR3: CASRPGQLQETQYF. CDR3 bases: TGTGCCAGCAGACCCGGACAGCTACAAGAGACCCAGTACTTC.